This T cell receptor (beta chain) was recorded in a study of CD8 T cells in ankylosing spondylitis (dated by TCRdb to about 2017). Regarding the research as a whole: The study profiled T cell receptor beta repertoires in healthy donors and ankylosing spondylitis patients to find disease-linked TCR variants. The full study cohort comprised 20 to 30 ankylosing spondylitis patients and approximately 100 healthy donors. Samples of peripheral blood were taken, and for ankylosing spondylitis patients, synovial fluid was collected as well. General conclusions and limits of the study: Some of the motif variants had been reported before in the synovial fluid and blood of reactive arthritis patients, a finding that suggests common disease-initiation mechanisms. The disease-linked clones had a CD8+ phenotype and were found at relatively low frequencies in peripheral blood. Blood from ankylosing spondylitis patients appeared to be characterized by a TCR beta motif composed of eight highly homologous amino acid variants. The disease-linked clones were reported to be significantly enriched in matched synovial fluid samples from ankylosing spondylitis patients.

Comments on this clonotype: The antigen it binds to is not known. Nothing much larger sits one base from this clone, and base qualities are not available.

The run used an Illumina HiSeq 2500. Quantitative 5'-RACE with molecular barcodes was the method used to prepare the TCR beta libraries. On the authors' methods: Disease-linked TCR variants were identified with a new computational method built on a probabilistic model of VDJ rearrangement. Clones were called with MiXCR by TCRdb after fastp trimmed the public reads at Q25, and only in-frame beta chains were retained. Rows merge per CDR3 protein into single entries with the most common DNA and genes. The V and J calls here are based on TCRdb, not the publication. Here the sample has under 250,000 distinct CDR3 sequences; over 30% occur a single time. The ten largest clones add up to approximately 4.6% of the sample. Based on the germline V gene, the CDR1 and CDR2 sequences are MNHNS and SASEGT. The junction shows trimming of 11 bases on V and 0 bases on J, plus 19 bases between the germline ends. Its CDR3 holds 15 amino acids, cysteine through phenylalanine. Only CDR3 DNA remains: 45 bases, in frame from the first base.

The TCR sequence derives from a male donor with ankylosing spondylitis or in good health (not recorded which). The rearranged segments are TRBV6-1 and TRBJ1-1, with the D gene too uncertain to name. Material: blood, either unsorted or a sorted T cell fraction (not recorded which). The nucleotides are TGTGCCCTGAGAGGGCAGGTGGGCATGAACACTGAAGCTTTCTTT. Its protein is CALRGQVGMNTEAFF.